The present entry profiles one T cell receptor beta chain with its context. Its cognate antigen is unknown. This sample stems from a study of T cell responses to AZD1222 COVID-19 vaccine. General observations from the study: Close to half of all spike-specific TCRs reportedly target regions of the variants that are unmutated. Among the donors, most were white British and more were female, and clonal diversity was possibly underestimated.

Profiling relied on immunoSEQ multiplex PCR, and the TCRdb table lists in-frame clones only, not all of them. The sample consists of 210,000 or so clones, around 94% of them appearing once. In germline, CDR1 is LGHNA, CDR2 YSLEER. The V gene end was trimmed by 4 bases and the J gene end by 10 bases; junction bases not matched to a gene: 16. CDR3 length: 18 residues. This clonotype was obtained from an adult who received the MenACWY meningococcal vaccine as a control. The chain carries TRBV4-3 and TRBJ1-6; 10 bases line up with TRBD1. This specimen was peripheral blood, taken 28 days after the second dose of the MenACWY control vaccine. This CDR3 reads CASSRDVPGQGLGSPLHF. The CDR3 DNA sequence: TGCGCCAGCAGCCGAGATGTCCCGGGACAGGGGTTGGGCTCACCCCTCCACTTT.